The 10 T cell receptor beta chains reported below all come from one sample, sequenced in a study of cytomegalovirus exposure and HLA in healthy donors. The PCR used 60 Vbeta and 13 Jbeta primers. Using immunoSEQ multiplex PCR, the repertoire was profiled, and TCRdb retains in-frame clones only, with some absent. The listing contains tens of thousands of clones. Specimen: PBMCs. These receptors all come from a man aged 18 to 35 in good health and CMV-seropositive.

As DNA, the CDR3 is TGTGCCAGCAGTCGGGGGGCGGAAGGGGACACTGAAGCTTTCTTT. Translation: CASSRGAEGDTEAFF. This chain links TRBV28 with TRBJ1-1; weak D call: TRBD1 (6 bases). Trimming cost V 5 bases and J 3 bases, with 16 bases left between them. CDR1 is MDHEN, CDR2 SYDVKM, per germline. The CDR3 totals 15 residues.

V and J are TRBV2 and TRBJ1-4, with 9 bases lining up with TRBD1. CDR3 size: 13 residues. The ends lost 8 bases at V and 7 bases at J; junction bases unmatched: 5. The V gene's germline CDR1 is SNHLY and CDR2 FYNNEI. The CDR3 region is CASGTGWGEKLFF. Written as DNA, the CDR3 is TGTGCCAGCGGGACAGGGTGGGGTGAAAAACTGTTTTTT.

The chain carries TRBV6-1 and TRBJ2-5; tentatively, D is TRBD1 (6 bases). Germline V gives CDR1 MNHNS, CDR2 SASEGT. Trimming removed 6 bases at V and 4 bases at J, with 15 bases between. The CDR3 totals 14 residues. The CDR3 coding sequence is TGTGCCAGCAGACGTCAGGGGTCAGGAGAGACCCAGTACTTC. This gives the protein CASRRQGSGETQYF.

The genes are TRBV27 and TRBJ2-7; 11 positions match TRBD1. The CDR3 extends over 15 amino acids. Germline trimming cut 7 bases from V and 3 bases from J; bases unmatched to any gene: 8. Germline V gene sequence: CDR1 MNHEY, CDR2 SMNVEV (reference sequence). Here the CDR3 reads CASTSRTGGLYEQYF. CDR3 bases: TGTGCCAGCACCTCAAGGACAGGGGGCCTCTACGAGCAGTACTTC.

The chain joins TRBV28 to TRBJ1-1; D not resolved. V lost 5 bases and J lost 4, with 17 bases in between. The CDR3 contains 15 residues. Germline V lookup: CDR1 MDHEN, CDR2 SYDVKM. Here the CDR3 DNA reads TGTGCCAGCAGTCCCCGCATGGACGGGGTCACTGAAGCTTTCTTT. It yields the protein CASSPRMDGVTEAFF.

The gene calls are TRBV5-1 and TRBJ1-3; D is ambiguous. Germline assignment: CDR1 SGHRS and CDR2 YFSETQ. V shed 0 bases and J shed 1 base, with 8 bases lying between them. The CDR3 has 15 residues. In DNA, the CDR3 is TGCGCCAGCAGCTTGGCTCCCGTTTCTGGAAACACCATATATTTT. Protein: CASSLAPVSGNTIYF.

V is TRBV15 and J is TRBJ1-1; D might be TRBD1 (5 bases). CDR3 length: 16 amino acids. Trimming took 0 bases from V and 4 from J, leaving 15 bases between them. Germline-derived CDR1 and CDR2 are LNHNV and YYDKDF (reference sequence). CDR3 sequence (DNA): TGTGCCACCAGCAGAGAGGTGGAGGGGCCGGGCACTGAAGCTTTCTTT. Translation gives CATSREVEGPGTEAFF. Together with reference TRBV15 and TRBJ1-1, the CDR3 gives the full variable domain: DAMVIQNPRYQVTQFGKPVTLSCSQTLNHNVMYWYQQKSSQAPKLLFHYYDKDFNNEADTPDNFQSRRPNTSFCFLDIRSPGLGDTAMYLCATSREVEGPGTEAFFGQGTRLTVV.

This sequence joins TRBV28 and TRBJ1-3, with TRBD1 matching 9 bases. The V segment lost 7 bases and the J segment 4 bases; nucleotides outside the gene matches: 14. CDR1 is MDHEN and CDR2 is SYDVKM in the germline V gene. The CDR3 consists of 17 residues. In DNA, the CDR3 is TGTGCCAGCACCTCACTTGACAGGGGGTCGGGCGGAAACACCATATATTTT. Translation: CASTSLDRGSGGNTIYF.

The V and J genes are TRBV2 and TRBJ1-5; 10 bases align to TRBD1. Per the germline V gene, CDR1 is SNHLY and CDR2 is FYNNEI. V lost 8 bases and J lost 2; bases outside the gene matches: 3. CDR3 size: 14 residues. CDR3 protein: CASAGTGGNQPQHF. The CDR3 bases are TGTGCCAGCGCCGGGACAGGGGGCAATCAGCCCCAGCATTTT.

The chain has TRBV5-1 and TRBJ1-3; the D gene is possibly TRBD1 (5 bases). The CDR3 spans 14 residues. Germline CDR1 reads SGHRS; CDR2 reads YFSETQ. V was pared by 2 bases and J by 0 bases, with 6 bases between. CDR3 sequence reads: CASSFQGSGNTIYF. The CDR3 DNA reads as TGCGCCAGCAGCTTCCAGGGCTCTGGAAACACCATATATTTT.